This passage covers 10 T cell receptor beta chains from one sample sequenced in a study of blood T cell repertoires in COVID-19. The method was immunoSEQ multiplex PCR; TCRdb's version includes in-frame clones alone and lacks a portion of them. The repertoire holds a few hundred thousand clones, with about 85% as singletons. Source material: peripheral blood. The receptor source for this set is a woman aged 18-35 years with acute or convalescent COVID-19.

This clone was seen just once. The V and J genes are TRBV30 and TRBJ2-7, with 7 nucleotides matching TRBD1. Germline trimming cut 3 bases from V and 0 bases from J; bases unmatched to any gene: 5. The CDR3 spans 14 residues. Germline CDR1 reads GTSNPN; CDR2 reads SVGIG (reference sequence). Here the CDR3 DNA reads TGTGCCTGGAGCGAAGGACAGGTCTCCTACGAGCAGTACTTC. Translating it yields CAWSEGQVSYEQYF.

The chain combines TRBV10-1 with TRBJ1-3; 9 positions match TRBD1. CDR3 length: 18 residues. Germline-derived CDR1 and CDR2 are WNHNN and SYGVQD (reference sequence). V lost 6 bases, J lost 4 bases, and 16 bases stayed unmatched. CDR3 sequence reads: CASRAGTGNQMAGNTIYF. The CDR3, as DNA: TGCGCCAGCAGAGCCGGGACAGGGAACCAAATGGCCGGAAACACCATATATTTT.

The chain recombines TRBV30 with TRBJ1-5; D possibly corresponds to TRBD1 (6 bases). The CDR3 spans 15 residues. V was clipped by 2 bases and J by 2 bases, with 13 bases between them. Germline V gene data show CDR1 as GTSNPN and CDR2 as SVGIG (reference sequence). In DNA form, the CDR3 reads TGTGCCTGGAGTACAGGGACAAGTGGCAATCAGCCCCAGCATTTT. It encodes CAWSTGTSGNQPQHF. Drawing the rest from reference TRBV30 and TRBJ1-5, the complete variable domain is SQTIHQWPATLVQPVGSPLSLECTVEGTSNPNLYWYRQAAGRGLQLLFYSVGIGQISSEVPQNLSASRPQDRQFILSSKKLLLSDSGFYLCAWSTGTSGNQPQHFGDGTRLSIL.

The chain has TRBV5-1 and TRBJ2-5, with D unclear. V gave up 4 bases and J gave up 2 bases, with 6 bases separating them. Germline-derived CDR1 and CDR2 are SGHRS and YFSETQ. The CDR3 length is 12 residues. CDR3 coding DNA: TGCGCCAGCAGCGCGGTACAAGAGACCCAGTACTTC. The encoded protein is CASSAVQETQYF.

The rearrangement joins TRBV4-1 to TRBJ1-4; D ambiguous. Germline lookup yields CDR1 MGHRA and CDR2 YSYEKL. Trimming took off 1 base at V and 6 bases at J, with 12 bases between the two ends. CDR3 length equals 15 residues. The CDR3 protein is CASSQGPKPYEKLFF. Here the CDR3 DNA reads TGCGCCAGCAGCCAAGGCCCAAAGCCTTATGAAAAACTGTTTTTT.

This clone was seen at least ten times. This rearrangement joins TRBV6-1 to TRBJ2-7; 7 positions match TRBD2. CDR3 length: 16 amino acids. Trimming took 4 bases from V and 3 from J; bases not matched to a gene: 12. Germline CDR1 is MNHNS and CDR2 is SASEGT. The CDR3 loop reads CASSAGSGAENYEQYF. CDR3 coding DNA: TGTGCCAGCAGTGCGGGGAGCGGGGCGGAAAACTACGAGCAGTACTTC.

The gene calls are TRBV4-1 and TRBJ1-2, with a possible D match to TRBD1 (6 bases). V lost 4 bases and J 6 bases, leaving 15 bases between the germline ends. Germline V gene lookup returns CDR1 MGHRA and CDR2 YSYEKL. This CDR3 contains 14 residues. CDR3 nucleotides: TGCGCCAGCAGCCGAACAGGGAACGAAAATGGCTACACCTTC. Residues: CASSRTGNENGYTF.

The rearrangement links TRBV3-1 (or the pseudogene TRBV3-2) to TRBJ1-2; 7 nucleotides line up with TRBD1. The V gene end was trimmed by 3 bases and the J gene end by 5 bases; junction bases not matched to a gene: 6. Germline V gives CDR1 LGHDT, CDR2 YNNKEL (reference sequence). This CDR3 comprises 14 residues. The CDR3 sequence: CASSHHDRAYGYTF. The CDR3 DNA is TGTGCCAGCAGCCATCACGACAGGGCTTATGGCTACACCTTC.

This clone was counted ten times or more. The chain couples TRBV7-9 to TRBJ1-1, with a weak D call TRBD1 (5 bases). CDR1 is SEHNR, CDR2 FQNEAQ, per germline (reference sequence). V lost 0 bases and J lost 7, with 9 bases in between. This CDR3 comprises 13 residues. CDR3 sequence reads: CASSLAPGIEAFF. The CDR3 DNA follows: TGTGCCAGCAGCTTAGCTCCAGGGATTGAAGCTTTCTTT.

The rearrangement uses TRBV4-2 and TRBJ1-6; D unresolved. This CDR3 is built from 15 residues. Trimming pared 0 bases from V and 6 bases from J, leaving 9 bases between. In germline, CDR1 is LGHNA, CDR2 YNFKEQ. The CDR3 is CASSQDPASNSPLHF. The CDR3 coding sequence is TGTGCCAGCAGCCAAGATCCAGCTAGTAATTCACCCCTCCACTTT.